A single sample is the source of the 17 T cell receptor beta chains below, sequenced in a study of blood T cell repertoires in COVID-19. Produced via immunoSEQ multiplex PCR; TCRdb's table is partial and in-frame only. There are 200,000 to 250,000 clones in the sample; 86% occur only once, and about 4% lies in the top ten. Sequenced: PBMCs or T cells enriched from blood (not recorded which). The receptors shown here come from a woman between 40 and 50 years old with acute COVID-19.

The genes are TRBV7-9 and TRBJ1-2; TRBD1 agrees at 9 bases. Germline V gene lookup returns CDR1 SEHNR and CDR2 FQNEAQ (reference sequence). The CDR3 is 14 amino acids. The V and J ends lost 5 bases and 8 bases, in that order; junction bases with no gene match: 9. CDR3 amino acids: CASSLYLDRGGYTF. The CDR3, as DNA: TGTGCCAGCAGCCTCTACTTGGACAGGGGCGGCTACACCTTC.

This clone was detected many times. The chain links TRBV3-1 (or the pseudogene TRBV3-2) to TRBJ1-2; 10 bases are shared with TRBD1. The CDR3 runs to 15 residues. V trimming: 4 bases; J trimming: 8 bases; junction bases outside the gene matches: 10. CDR1 is LGHDT and CDR2 is YNNKEL in the germline V gene (reference sequence). Here the CDR3 reads CASSPRQGAIEGYTF. The DNA of the CDR3 is TGTGCCAGCAGCCCTAGACAGGGGGCGATTGAGGGCTACACCTTC.

This clone was seen only once. The chain carries TRBV6-5 and TRBJ1-2; the D gene is possibly TRBD1 (6 bases). From germline, CDR1 is MNHEY and CDR2 SVGAGI. There are 15 residues in the CDR3. V gave up 5 bases and J gave up 0 bases, with 13 bases separating them. The DNA for the CDR3 is TGTGCCAGCAGTCTCGGACAGACAGCTAACTATGGCTACACCTTC. Its translation: CASSLGQTANYGYTF.

The chain employs TRBV3-1 (or the pseudogene TRBV3-2) and TRBJ1-2; the match to TRBD1 covers 10 bases. V lost 2 bases, J lost 3 bases, and 3 bases stayed unmatched. Germline CDR1 is LGHDT and CDR2 is YNNKEL (reference sequence). The CDR3 contains 15 residues. The DNA of the CDR3 is TGTGCCAGCAGCCAACCGACAGGGGGCGACTATGGCTACACCTTC. Translation: CASSQPTGGDYGYTF.

The rearrangement uses TRBV19 and TRBJ2-5; 7 nucleotides match TRBD1. Trimming removed 5 bases from V and 5 bases from J; junction bases left unmatched: 11. CDR1 LNHDA and CDR2 SQIVND come from the germline V gene (reference sequence). This CDR3 region has 15 residues. In nucleotides, the CDR3 is TGTGCCAGTAGTGGTGGCACAGGGGTTGGCGAGACCCAGTACTTC. It encodes CASSGGTGVGETQYF.

The chain uses TRBV5-1 and TRBJ1-2; D may be TRBD1 (6 bases). This CDR3 is built from 14 residues. The germline gives CDR1 SGHRS, CDR2 YFSETQ. Deletions cut 3 bases from V and 4 bases from J, with 13 bases between. CDR3 in DNA: TGCGCCAGCAGCTCCCAACAGGGCGGCTATGGCTACACCTTC. This translates into CASSSQQGGYGYTF. Complete variable domain (other parts from reference TRBV5-1 and TRBJ1-2): KAGVTQTPRYLIKTRGQQVTLSCSPISGHRSVSWYQQTPGQGLQFLFEYFSETQRNKGNFPGRFSGRQFSNSRSEMNVSTLELGDSALYLCASSSQQGGYGYTFGSGTRLTVV.

The chain carries TRBV6-2 or TRBV6-3 and TRBJ1-2; D might be TRBD1 (5 bases). Germline loops: CDR1 MNHEY, CDR2 SVGEGT. V shed 2 bases and J shed 8 bases, with 15 bases lying between them. CDR3 length equals 14 residues. The CDR3 protein is CASSYGVGGGGYTF. CDR3 nucleotide sequence: TGTGCCAGCAGTTACGGAGTTGGGGGAGGGGGCTACACCTTC.

This clone has at least ten counts. The chain combines TRBV7-3 with TRBJ1-1; 9 bases match TRBD1. The CDR3 is made up of 15 amino acids. The junction had 7 bases not matched to a gene; V was cut back by 4 bases and J by 4 bases. Germline lookup yields CDR1 SGHTA and CDR2 FQGTGA. Here the CDR3 reads CASSSNSDRGTEAFF. CDR3 nucleotide sequence: TGTGCCAGCAGCTCAAATTCGGACAGGGGCACTGAAGCTTTCTTT.

The rearrangement uses TRBV30 and TRBJ1-2, with TRBD1 matching over 8 bases. Germline V gene data show CDR1 as GTSNPN and CDR2 as SVGIG (reference sequence). V dropped 5 bases and J dropped 8; count of bases not matched to a gene: 10. The CDR3 runs 13 residues. CDR3 residues: CAWGKGTGGGYTF. The CDR3 DNA is TGTGCCTGGGGGAAGGGTACAGGGGGAGGCTACACCTTC.

This chain connects TRBV5-6 to TRBJ1-5; TRBD1 is a possible D gene (5 bases). Germline V gene sequence: CDR1 SGHDT, CDR2 YYEEEE. This CDR3 spans 15 amino acids. V lost 3 bases to trimming and J lost 7 bases, with 17 bases between them. CDR3 sequence (DNA): TGTGCCAGCAGCTATAACCGGGGGTTGTTGCAGCCCCAGCATTTT. Protein product: CASSYNRGLLQPQHF.

This clone has a single count. The V and J genes are TRBV19 and TRBJ1-1; D ambiguous. This CDR3 is 14 amino acids long. CDR1 and CDR2 from the germline V gene are LNHDA and SQIVND (reference sequence). The V end lost 4 bases, the J end lost 1 base, and 10 bases lay between the germline ends. In nucleotides, the CDR3 is TGTGCCAGTAGTAGGCAACCTTCGAACACTGAAGCTTTCTTT. This translates into CASSRQPSNTEAFF.

The V call is TRBV5-1, the J call TRBJ1-1, with D hard to call. The CDR3 loop spans 12 amino acids. CDR1 and CDR2 from the germline V gene are SGHRS and YFSETQ. Trimming cost V 6 bases and J 1 base, with 7 bases left between them. The CDR3 protein is CASTAGNTEAFF. The CDR3 DNA reads as TGCGCCAGCACCGCCGGGAACACTGAAGCTTTCTTT.

The chain joins TRBV11-3 to TRBJ2-5; D unresolved. Between the trimmed V and J ends, which lost 3 bases and 4 bases, there was a span of 9 bases. The germline gives CDR1 SGHNT, CDR2 YENEEA. The CDR3 is made up of 13 amino acids. In DNA, the CDR3 is TGTGCCAGCAGCTTGCGGTATACAGAGACCCAGTACTTC. It encodes CASSLRYTETQYF.

The chain recombines TRBV11-2 with TRBJ1-5, with D hard to call. Germline lookup yields CDR1 SGHAT and CDR2 FQNNGV. This CDR3 comprises 16 residues. V was trimmed by 4 bases and J by 0 bases, leaving 13 bases between them. CDR3 bases: TGTGCCAGCAGCTGGGGAGCGGCTACTAGCAATCAGCCCCAGCATTTT. This translates into CASSWGAATSNQPQHF.

The rearrangement uses TRBV29-1 and TRBJ1-2, with TRBD1 matching over 7 bases. The CDR3 has 11 residues. Trimming took 7 bases from V and 8 from J; bases not matched to a gene: 7. The germline gives CDR1 SQVTM, CDR2 ANQGSEA. DNA of the CDR3: TGCAGCGCCCCAGGGGGTCGCGGCTACACCTTC. It encodes CSAPGGRGYTF.

The rearrangement joins TRBV5-1 to TRBJ1-1; maybe TRBD1 (6 bases). The CDR3 length is 13 residues. From germline, CDR1 is SGHRS and CDR2 YFSETQ. The V gene lost 3 bases and the J gene lost 1 base, with 7 bases spanning the gap. CDR3: CASSSRGNTEAFF. In DNA, the CDR3 is TGCGCCAGCAGCTCCAGGGGGAACACTGAAGCTTTCTTT.

This sequence joins TRBV7-9 and TRBJ2-7; 10 nucleotides align to TRBD2. This CDR3 has 16 amino acids. V lost 1 base and J lost 4; bases outside the gene matches: 7. The germline gives CDR1 SEHNR, CDR2 FQNEAQ (reference sequence). The CDR3 DNA sequence: TGTGCCAGCAGCTTAGACGGACTAGCGGCCTCATACGAGCAGTACTTC. Its translation is CASSLDGLAASYEQYF.